These T cell receptor beta chains were read from a single sample in a study of radiotherapy plus CTLA-4 blockade in lung cancer. Assay: immunoSEQ multiplex PCR; the TCRdb copy retains only in-frame clones and omits some. This sample carries some 67,000 clones, roughly four fifths of them seen once, and the ten largest clones take 16%. This specimen was peripheral blood, taken from a patient treated with radiotherapy plus ipilimumab. The receptor set was obtained from a human donor with non-small cell lung cancer whose response to radiotherapy plus ipilimumab could not be evaluated. Some clones in this sample may be carry-over from other donors' samples. Both conserved end residues are part of each CDR3. D genes are given only for firm matches. Clone size appears in some rows only: once, few, many, or a class for an expanded clone.

D gene	clone size	V gene	J gene	CDR3 protein	CDR3 DNA
.	.	TRBV7-8	TRBJ2-2	CASSLALSLNTGELFF	TGTGCCAGCAGCTTAGCTCTTTCACTCAACACCGGGGAGCTGTTTTTT
.	.	TRBV7-2	TRBJ1-6	CASRPQGKGYNSPLHF	TGTGCCAGCAGACCACAGGGAAAGGGATATAATTCACCCCTCCACTTT
TRBD2	.	TRBV6-5	TRBJ2-3	CASRLAGADTQYF	TGTGCCAGCAGGCTAGCGGGGGCAGATACGCAGTATTTT
.	.	TRBV7-9	TRBJ1-1	CASSLLSARDTEAFF	TGTGCCAGCAGCTTATTGAGCGCCCGGGACACTGAAGCTTTCTTT
TRBD1	.	TRBV5-1	TRBJ1-5	CASSLGPQTGVGQPQHF	TGCGCCAGCAGCTTGGGGCCACAGACAGGGGTTGGTCAGCCCCAGCATTTT
TRBD2	once	TRBV18	TRBJ2-7	CASSPAGLAEQYF	TGTGCCAGCTCACCTGCTGGACTAGCCGAGCAGTACTTC
.	few	TRBV9	TRBJ2-5	CASSDRETQYF	TGTGCCAGCAGCGACAGGGAGACCCAGTACTTC
.	.	TRBV5-6	TRBJ1-4	CASSLYGGGEKLFF	TGTGCCAGCAGCTTGTACGGAGGTGGTGAAAAACTGTTTTTT
.	few	TRBV7-8	TRBJ2-7	CASSLGGVAYEQYF	TGTGCCAGCAGCTTAGGGGGGGTAGCTTACGAGCAGTACTTC
TRBD2	few	TRBV7-9	TRBJ2-5	CASSFRGGDETQYF	TGTGCCAGCAGCTTTCGCGGGGGGGATGAGACCCAGTACTTC
.	.	TRBV5-1	TRBJ2-5	CASSPQGQETQYF	TGCGCCAGCTCTCCCCAGGGGCAAGAGACCCAGTACTTC
.	few	TRBV19	TRBJ1-1	CASAYSMNTEAFF	TGTGCCAGCGCCTATAGTATGAACACTGAAGCTTTCTTT
.	once	TRBV27	TRBJ2-2	CASGPTTGELFF	TGTGCCAGCGGACCGACTACGGGGGAGCTGTTTTTT
.	few	TRBV28	TRBJ2-3	CASRNDRRRSTDTQYF	TGTGCCAGCAGAAACGACAGGAGGAGAAGCACAGATACGCAGTATTTT
.	few	TRBV19	TRBJ1-4	CASSIDIGVDEKLFF	TGTGCCAGTAGTATAGATATCGGGGTGGACGAAAAACTGTTTTTT
TRBD1	.	TRBV2	TRBJ2-7	CASSPWQGVSYEQYF	TGTGCCAGCAGTCCTTGGCAGGGGGTATCCTACGAGCAGTACTTC
.	.	TRBV5-6	TRBJ2-5	CASSPQGRGETQYF	TGTGCCAGCAGCCCCCAGGGTCGTGGGGAGACCCAGTACTTC
TRBD1	.	TRBV6-1	TRBJ1-4	CASSEGTGGLLSEKLFF	TGTGCCAGCAGTGAAGGGACAGGGGGGCTGTTGAGCGAAAAACTGTTTTTT
TRBD1	.	TRBV7-3	TRBJ2-2	CASSFGQGTNTGELFF	TGTGCCAGCAGCTTCGGACAGGGAACCAACACCGGGGAGCTGTTTTTT
TRBD1	.	TRBV5-1	TRBJ1-1	CASSLGQGANTEAFF	TGCGCCAGCAGCTTGGGGCAGGGGGCAAACACTGAAGCTTTCTTT
TRBD2	.	TRBV9	TRBJ2-2	CASSSSGGADTGELFF	TGTGCCAGCAGCTCCAGCGGGGGGGCCGACACCGGGGAGCTGTTTTTT
.	few	TRBV10-3	TRBJ2-5	CAISGVGGGAETQYF	TGTGCCATCAGTGGAGTAGGGGGAGGGGCAGAGACCCAGTACTTC
.	.	TRBV9	TRBJ1-2	CASGDGVYGYTF	TGTGCCAGCGGAGACGGAGTCTATGGCTACACCTTC
.	few	TRBV5-1	TRBJ2-3	CASSSSGITQYF	TGCGCCAGCAGCTCCTCAGGGATAACGCAGTATTTT
.	once	TRBV30	TRBJ1-4	CACLGAGFSATNEKLFF	TGTGCCTGTCTTGGGGCAGGGTTCTCTGCAACTAATGAAAAACTGTTTTTT
.	.	TRBV28	TRBJ2-3	CASSPAGEPDTQYF	TGTGCCAGCAGCCCAGCAGGGGAACCAGATACGCAGTATTTT
.	many	TRBV6-5	TRBJ1-2	CASSYGADSYGYTF	TGTGCCAGCAGTTATGGGGCGGACAGCTATGGCTACACCTTC
TRBD1	.	TRBV28	TRBJ1-2	CASSLGGSYGYTF	TGTGCCAGCAGTCTAGGGGGCAGCTATGGCTACACCTTC
.	.	TRBV18	TRBJ1-3	CASSPSGDVGNTIYF	TGTGCCAGCTCACCTTCCGGGGATGTCGGAAACACCATATATTTT
TRBD1	.	TRBV7-2	TRBJ1-5	CASSPRTGEMGNQPQHF	TGTGCCAGCAGCCCCAGGACAGGGGAGATGGGCAATCAGCCCCAGCATTTT
TRBD2	.	TRBV5-1	TRBJ2-5	CASSLGLAQETQYF	TGCGCCAGCAGCTTGGGACTAGCGCAAGAGACCCAGTACTTC
TRBD1	.	TRBV19	TRBJ2-6	CASSITGAGANVLTF	TGTGCCAGTAGTATTACAGGGGCTGGGGCCAACGTCCTGACTTTC
.	.	TRBV19	TRBJ1-6	CASSWGRNSPLHF	TGTGCCAGTAGTTGGGGGCGGAATTCACCCCTCCACTTT
TRBD1	once	TRBV6-5	TRBJ2-5	CASSYSRTGGPETQYF	TGTGCCAGCAGTTACTCTAGGACAGGGGGCCCAGAGACCCAGTACTTC
.	.	TRBV19	TRBJ1-1	CASSIGSSTEAFF	TGTGCCAGTAGTATAGGGTCTAGCACTGAAGCTTTCTTT
TRBD1	.	TRBV7-2	TRBJ1-1	CASSPRTGTKNTEAFF	TGTGCCAGCAGCCCCAGGACAGGAACAAAGAACACTGAAGCTTTCTTT